Shown below are 20 T cell receptor beta chains from a single sample sequenced in a study of shared clonotypes between healthy human individuals. Clones were sequenced by immunoSEQ multiplex PCR, and TCRdb holds only the in-frame ones, with some missing. This sample has fewer than 650,000 clones, with over 65% found just once. The source material was PBMCs. The receptors originated from a middle-aged woman in good health. Some clones in this sample may be carry-over from other donors' samples.

Points on this clone: One base separates it from a far larger clone, so it is likely a read error. This sample includes further DNA sequences coding for the same CDR3. The V and J genes are TRBV2 and TRBJ2-7; tentatively, D is TRBD1 or TRBD2 (5 bases each). Germline V lookup: CDR1 SNHLY, CDR2 FYNNEI. CDR3 length: 15 residues. V was trimmed by 4 bases and J by 0 bases, leaving 13 bases between them. The CDR3 DNA is TGTGCCAGCAGTGGGGACCGGGCGAGCTCCTACGAGCAGTACTTC. This codes for CASSGDRASSYEQYF.

This clone occurred once. The chain joins TRBV11-1 to TRBJ2-7; 9 nucleotides agree with TRBD1. With 6 bases clipped from V and 1 base from J, the junction kept 4 bases outside the gene matches. This CDR3 has 14 amino acids. The germline CDR1 and CDR2 sequences are SGHAT and FQDESV (reference sequence). CDR3 residues: CASSRGTGSYEQYF. CDR3 nucleotide sequence: TGTGCCAGCAGTCGTGGGACAGGGTCCTACGAGCAGTACTTC.

The table lists this clone with a few counts. The V gene is TRBV6-6, the J gene TRBJ2-7; D call uncertain. In germline, CDR1 is MNHNY, CDR2 SVGAGI (reference sequence). The V end lost 2 bases, the J end lost 2 bases, and 13 bases lay between the germline ends. The CDR3 loop spans 15 amino acids. CDR3 residues: CASSYRADGAYEQYF. The DNA for the CDR3 is TGTGCCAGCAGTTACAGGGCAGATGGGGCCTACGAGCAGTACTTC.

This clone was observed a few times. For the CDR3, the DNA is TGTGCCACCAGCATACGGGGCTTGGGCTACGAGCAGTACTTC. Its translation: CATSIRGLGYEQYF. The chain recombines TRBV15 with TRBJ2-7, with D perhaps TRBD1 or TRBD2 (5 bases each). The CDR3 contains 14 residues. The ends were cut back, 4 bases at V and 3 bases at J, with 13 bases in the middle. CDR1 LNHNV and CDR2 YYDKDF come from the germline V gene (reference sequence).

This clone was recorded once. The J gene is TRBJ2-6, the V gene TRBV5-1; D possibly corresponds to TRBD1 (6 bases). This CDR3 contains 16 residues. Germline V lookup: CDR1 SGHRS, CDR2 YFSETQ. V shed 4 bases and J shed 0 bases, with 11 bases lying between them. The CDR3 reads CASSRDNPSGANVLTF. The CDR3 coding sequence is TGCGCCAGCAGCAGGGACAATCCCTCTGGGGCCAACGTCCTGACTTTC.

The chain recombines TRBV6-6 with TRBJ1-5; D call uncertain. CDR1 and CDR2 from the germline V gene are MNHNY and SVGAGI (reference sequence). There are 13 residues in the CDR3. V gave up 2 bases and J gave up 5 bases, with 7 bases separating them. The CDR3 region has the DNA TGTGCCAGCAGTTACCTCGGGGATCAGCCCCAGCATTTT. Protein: CASSYLGDQPQHF.

Concerning this clone: A far larger clone differs by one base, so this is likely a read error. The J gene is TRBJ2-1, the V gene TRBV4-1, with a possible D match to TRBD2 (6 bases). Germline V gene data show CDR1 as MGHRA and CDR2 as YSYEKL. The CDR3 extends over 15 amino acids. The V end lost 1 base, the J end lost 12 bases, and 19 bases lay between the germline ends. For the CDR3, the DNA is TGCGCCAGCAGCCAAGGTGTCTGGGGAGCGGGTGGGCAGTTCTTC. This sequence encodes CASSQGVWGAGGQFF.

This sequence joins TRBV7-6 and TRBJ2-7, with 10 bases that match TRBD2. The CDR3 runs to 16 residues. J was trimmed by 7 bases and V by 5 bases; bases with no gene match: 14. Germline CDR1 reads SGHVS; CDR2 reads FNYEAQ. In nucleotides, the CDR3 is TGTGCCAGCAGCCATAGGGCGTCGGGACTAGCGATGGAGCAGTACTTC. Translated: CASSHRASGLAMEQYF.

The chain couples TRBV28 to TRBJ2-2; 14 bases map to TRBD2. CDR3 size: 16 residues. Germline CDR1 and CDR2: MDHEN and SYDVKM. With 2 bases clipped from V and 6 bases from J, the junction kept 2 bases outside the gene matches. The DNA of the CDR3 is TGTGCCAGCAGTTTACGGGGACTAGCGGGAGCCGGGGAGCTGTTTTTT. The encoded protein is CASSLRGLAGAGELFF. Full variable domain (rest looked up from reference TRBV28 and TRBJ2-2): DVKVTQSSRYLVKRTGEKVFLECVQDMDHENMFWYRQDPGLGLRLIYFSYDVKMKEKGDIPEGYSVSREKKERFSLILESASTNQTSMYLCASSLRGLAGAGELFFGEGSRLTVL.

The genes are TRBV5-1 and TRBJ2-5; perhaps TRBD2 as D (5 bases). The CDR3 is made up of 14 amino acids. CDR1 and CDR2 from the germline V gene are SGHRS and YFSETQ. Trimming took 0 bases from V and 5 from J, leaving 11 bases between them. For the CDR3, the DNA is TGCGCCAGCAGCTTGGCTCTAGCCACGGAGACCCAGTACTTC. Translation: CASSLALATETQYF.

With respect to this clone: Other nucleotide sequences from this sample produce the same CDR3. The chain joins TRBV20-1 to TRBJ2-7; D is ambiguous. Germline V gene data show CDR1 as DFQATT and CDR2 as SNEGSKA (reference sequence). V gave up 1 base and J gave up 4 bases, with 5 bases separating them. This CDR3 region has 11 residues. CDR3 amino acids: CSARVVYEQYF. The CDR3 nucleotides are TGCAGTGCTAGAGTTGTATACGAGCAGTACTTC.

This clone appeared many times. The chain employs TRBV19 and TRBJ1-1; the D is unclear. Germline V CDR1 and CDR2: LNHDA, SQIVND (reference sequence). This CDR3 is 12 amino acids long. V lost 3 bases to trimming and J lost 5 bases, with 7 bases between them. DNA for the CDR3: TGTGCCAGTAGTATGTTGGGAACTGAAGCTTTCTTT. Translated, it gives CASSMLGTEAFF.

The V call is TRBV7-8, the J call TRBJ2-5; D gene ambiguous. The CDR3 spans 12 residues. Trimming pared 3 bases from V and 2 bases from J, leaving 4 bases between. Germline V gene lookup returns CDR1 SGHVS and CDR2 FQNEAQ. The CDR3 is CASSFPQETQYF. Here the CDR3 DNA reads TGTGCCAGCAGCTTTCCACAAGAGACCCAGTACTTC.

The table lists this clone with many counts. The chain recombines TRBV5-1 with TRBJ2-7; TRBD2 is a possible D gene (6 bases). Trimming left V 2 bases short and J 1 base short, with 10 bases between. Germline CDR1 reads SGHRS; CDR2 reads YFSETQ. The CDR3 consists of 14 residues. The CDR3 nucleotides read TGCGCCAGCAGCTTTGGAGGGCGTTCCTACGAGCAGTACTTC. It encodes CASSFGGRSYEQYF.

The V and J genes are TRBV7-2 and TRBJ2-7, with 12 bases fitting TRBD2. This CDR3 is built from 14 residues. Germline loops: CDR1 SGHTA, CDR2 FQGNSA. V was pared by 5 bases and J by 7 bases, with 6 bases of the junction left unmatched. The CDR3 here is CASSPRLAGEEQYF. The CDR3 DNA is TGTGCCAGCAGCCCCAGACTAGCGGGAGAAGAGCAGTACTTC.

In this sample, this clone turned up once. V gene TRBV28 combines with J gene TRBJ2-7, with 9 bases matching TRBD1. V lost 6 bases and J lost 2; bases outside the gene matches: 11. The CDR3 covers 16 residues. CDR1 is MDHEN and CDR2 is SYDVKM in the germline V gene. CDR3 sequence: CASSPGTGLGTYEQYF. The CDR3 nucleotides are TGTGCCAGCAGCCCCGGGACAGGGTTAGGTACCTACGAGCAGTACTTC.

V and J are TRBV7-9 and TRBJ2-7, with D unclear. Trimming pared 5 bases from V and 3 bases from J, leaving 14 bases between. This CDR3 is built from 14 residues. CDR1 is SEHNR, CDR2 FQNEAQ, per germline (reference sequence). The CDR3 is CASSHSDGVYEQYF. The CDR3 DNA reads TGTGCCAGCAGCCATTCGGACGGAGTCTACGAGCAGTACTTC.

This chain uses TRBV11-2 with TRBJ2-5, with 8 nucleotides matching TRBD2. With V trimmed by 3 bases and J by 1 base, 1 base remained unmatched. Germline CDR1 reads SGHAT; CDR2 reads FQNNGV. This CDR3 is built from 14 residues. In DNA, the CDR3 is TGTGCCAGCAGCTTCCTAGCGGGCCAAGAGACCCAGTACTTC. Translated: CASSFLAGQETQYF.

This sequence joins TRBV2 and TRBJ2-5; weak D call: TRBD2 (5 bases). V was clipped by 6 bases and J by 7 bases, with 9 bases between them. The CDR3 consists of 11 residues. Germline V CDR1 and CDR2: SNHLY, FYNNEI. The CDR3 spells CASRDSRTQYF. In nucleotides, the CDR3 is TGTGCCAGCAGGGACTCCAGGACCCAGTACTTC.

The chain has TRBV7-7 and TRBJ1-2, with D possibly matching TRBD1 (6 bases). CDR1 SSHAT and CDR2 FNYEAQ come from the germline V gene (reference sequence). The CDR3 is 16 amino acids. Deletions cut 0 bases from V and 5 bases from J, with 16 bases between. CDR3 sequence reads: CASSLALGDTLYGYTF. The CDR3 DNA sequence: TGTGCCAGCAGCTTAGCGCTTGGGGACACTTTATATGGCTACACCTTC.